The entry below gives a single T cell receptor beta chain sequence along with its context. Its specificity is unknown. The conserved final phenylalanine or tryptophan is absent from the CDR3, which likely points to a read error. This sample is part of a study of T cells in Graves' hyperthyroidism and ophthalmopathy. Study at large: Peripheral blood draws took place at initial diagnosis, ahead of any treatment. The study's findings and limits: Most clonotypes expanded in thyroid above 0.001 were likewise present in blood.

V lost 7 bases to trimming and J lost 6 bases, with 15 bases between them. Germline lookup yields CDR1 MGHRA and CDR2 YSYEKL. There are 13 residues in the CDR3. The source material, RNA transcripts, was used to amplify TCR beta CDR3 regions. Using the HTBI primer set, a first-round RT-PCR was run on the TCR CDR3. Each CDR3 protein is one row after TCRdb ran MiXCR on the multiplex PCR reads. The sample has 600,000 to 800,000 distinct CDR3 sequences, over 35% seen once. Specimen: blood. The TCR was taken from a woman in her thirties or forties with Graves' hyperthyroidism. The rearrangement links TRBV4-1 to TRBJ1-1; unclear D gene. The CDR3, as DNA: TGCGCCAGCACTCAAGCTTACGGGGCTGAAGCTTTCTCT. Translating it yields CASTQAYGAEAFS.